Below are 27 T cell receptor beta chains sequenced from a single sample in a study of control samples from healthy donors and cancer patients. Sequenced by immunoSEQ multiplex PCR; TCRdb stores in-frame clones only, minus some. Its table lists 150,000 to 200,000 clones. Sequences were obtained from blood. The receptors derive from a woman aged 25 to 39 in good health.

J is TRBJ2-7 and V is TRBV5-1; 8 bases fit TRBD1. V lost 4 bases and J lost 6; bases outside the gene matches: 9. This CDR3 contains 14 residues. Per germline, CDR1 SGHRS and CDR2 YFSETQ. The CDR3 bases are TGCGCCAGCAGCGCCGGGGGCACAGGGGGCGAGCAGTACTTC. Translating gives CASSAGGTGGEQYF.

The chain recombines TRBV28 with TRBJ1-6, with D perhaps TRBD1 (6 bases). V shed 3 bases and J shed 3 bases, with 12 bases lying between them. This CDR3 has 16 amino acids. CDR1 and CDR2 from the germline V gene are MDHEN and SYDVKM. The chain's CDR3 is CASSFINRVYNSPLHF. In nucleotides, the CDR3 is TGTGCCAGCAGTTTTATAAACAGGGTCTATAATTCACCCCTCCACTTT.

This chain uses TRBV27 with TRBJ2-7; 8 nucleotides align to TRBD2. CDR3 length: 16 amino acids. V gave up 5 bases and J gave up 3 bases; unmatched junction bases: 12. The germline V gene encodes CDR1 MNHEY and CDR2 SMNVEV (reference sequence). CDR3 sequence: CASSPAGRGAIYEQYF. CDR3 in DNA: TGTGCCAGCAGTCCCGCCGGGCGGGGGGCAATCTACGAGCAGTACTTC.

The chain has TRBV9 and TRBJ2-7; 7 bases match TRBD2. The CDR3 length is 15 residues. Germline values: CDR1 SGDLS, CDR2 YYNGEE. The V and J ends lost 0 bases and 7 bases, in that order; junction bases with no gene match: 10. This chain's CDR3 is CASSVGLKRGGEQYF. In DNA, the CDR3 is TGTGCCAGCAGCGTAGGTTTAAAGCGGGGAGGAGAGCAGTACTTC.

The chain combines TRBV9 with TRBJ2-6; D perhaps matches TRBD2 (7 bases). V gave up 6 bases and J gave up 4 bases, with 17 bases separating them. Germline V gene lookup returns CDR1 SGDLS and CDR2 YYNGEE. The length of the CDR3 is 16 residues. The CDR3 loop reads CASNMGRGTGANVLTF. The DNA for the CDR3 is TGTGCCAGCAACATGGGGAGGGGGACCGGGGCCAACGTCCTGACTTTC.

The genes are TRBV5-1 and TRBJ2-7, with 7 bases aligning to TRBD1. This CDR3 comprises 15 residues. Germline V lookup: CDR1 SGHRS, CDR2 YFSETQ. V lost 4 bases, J lost 1 base, and 8 bases stayed unmatched. The CDR3: CASSRRQGASYEQYF. The CDR3 DNA reads TGCGCCAGCAGCCGTAGACAGGGAGCGTCCTACGAGCAGTACTTC.

The chain joins TRBV19 to TRBJ2-5; no clear D gene. The CDR3 runs 13 residues. V shed 4 bases and J shed 1 base, with 7 bases lying between them. Germline CDR1 and CDR2: LNHDA and SQIVND (reference sequence). The CDR3, as DNA: TGTGCCAGTAGTAACGACCGCCAAGAGACCCAGTACTTC. Protein product: CASSNDRQETQYF.

V gene TRBV13 combines with J gene TRBJ2-7, with 10 nucleotides matching TRBD1. CDR3 length equals 14 residues. CDR1 is PRHDT and CDR2 is FYEKMQ in the germline V gene (reference sequence). With V trimmed by 3 bases and J by 3 bases, 2 bases remained unmatched. The CDR3 loop is CASSFRDRGYEQYF. For the CDR3, the DNA is TGTGCCAGCAGCTTCCGGGACAGGGGCTACGAGCAGTACTTC.

The gene calls are TRBV5-4 and TRBJ1-3; D might be TRBD1 (6 bases). This CDR3 is 15 amino acids long. The germline V gene encodes CDR1 SGHNT and CDR2 YYREEE (reference sequence). V lost 4 bases and J 0 bases, leaving 11 bases between the germline ends. The CDR3 is CASSLTGNSGNTIYF. CDR3 in DNA: TGTGCCAGCAGCCTCACAGGGAACTCTGGAAACACCATATATTTT.

This rearrangement joins TRBV6-4 to TRBJ1-1; 8 positions match TRBD1. CDR1 is MRHNA and CDR2 is SNTAGT in the germline V gene. The CDR3 covers 13 residues. With 2 bases clipped from V and 5 bases from J, the junction kept 1 base outside the gene matches. CDR3 amino acids: CASSDDRGTEAFF. The CDR3, as DNA: TGTGCCAGCAGTGACGACAGGGGTACTGAAGCTTTCTTT.

J is TRBJ2-5 and V is TRBV11-3; maybe TRBD1 (6 bases). This CDR3 spans 13 amino acids. Germline values: CDR1 SGHNT, CDR2 YENEEA. V lost 2 bases and J 9 bases, leaving 13 bases between the germline ends. CDR3 sequence: CASSLTGLGAQYF. DNA of the CDR3: TGTGCCAGCAGCTTAACAGGGTTGGGGGCCCAGTACTTC.

The V call is TRBV5-4, the J call TRBJ2-7; perhaps TRBD1 as D (6 bases). The germline V gene encodes CDR1 SGHNT and CDR2 YYREEE (reference sequence). The CDR3 is 14 residues long. V shed 4 bases and J shed 0 bases, with 11 bases lying between them. CDR3 residues: CASSITGSSYEQYF. CDR3 nucleotide sequence: TGTGCCAGCAGCATAACAGGGAGCTCCTACGAGCAGTACTTC.

This rearrangement joins TRBV2 to TRBJ1-2; possible D gene TRBD1, 6 bases. From germline, CDR1 is SNHLY and CDR2 FYNNEI. V lost 6 bases, J lost 1 base, and 15 bases lay in between. The CDR3 totals 15 residues. The CDR3 DNA reads as TGTGCCAGCAGGAGGGGGACGCAGCGTAACTATGGCTACACCTTC. This translates into CASRRGTQRNYGYTF.

The chain combines TRBV5-1 with TRBJ2-7; 11 nucleotides align to TRBD1. This CDR3 contains 14 residues. Germline trimming cut 4 bases from V and 10 bases from J; bases unmatched to any gene: 10. Germline-derived CDR1 and CDR2 are SGHRS and YFSETQ. Written as DNA, the CDR3 is TGCGCCAGCAGCGAGGACAGGGGGCATCGCCTCCAGTACTTC. This translates into CASSEDRGHRLQYF.

The chain employs TRBV2 and TRBJ1-1; D is possibly TRBD1 (6 bases). Looked up from germline, CDR1 is SNHLY and CDR2 is FYNNEI. The germline V and J ends were trimmed by 7 bases and 1 base, with 19 bases remaining between them. This CDR3 is built from 16 residues. Here the CDR3 reads CASKQIGGRQNTEAFF. The CDR3 DNA reads as TGTGCCAGCAAACAAATAGGGGGACGGCAGAACACTGAAGCTTTCTTT.

This sequence joins TRBV2 and TRBJ2-4; D might be TRBD1 (6 bases). The germline V gene has CDR1 SNHLY and CDR2 FYNNEI. This CDR3 region has 16 residues. Trimming pared 5 bases from V and 0 bases from J, leaving 14 bases between. In DNA form, the CDR3 reads TGTGCCAGCAGTAAGGACAGCATACTAGCCAAAAACATTCAGTACTTC. Its protein is CASSKDSILAKNIQYF.

The chain employs TRBV14 and TRBJ1-2; D call uncertain. The CDR3 contains 14 residues. Germline-derived CDR1 and CDR2 are SGHDN and FVKESK. The ends were cut back, 0 bases at V and 8 bases at J, with 13 bases in the middle. The CDR3 nucleotides read TGTGCCAGCAGCCAAGATCGCGGAGCTTTCGGCTACACCTTC. Translated: CASSQDRGAFGYTF.

This sequence joins TRBV6-1 and TRBJ2-4; tentative D call: TRBD1 (7 bases). The V gene lost 4 bases and the J gene lost 2 bases, with 15 bases spanning the gap. CDR1 and CDR2 from the germline V gene are MNHNS and SASEGT. The CDR3 contains 16 residues. CDR3 region: CASSVVTGRPKNIQYF. In DNA, the CDR3 is TGTGCCAGCAGTGTCGTGACAGGGAGGCCCAAAAACATTCAGTACTTC.

The chain uses TRBV6-5 and TRBJ2-3; D remains unclear. CDR1 is MNHEY, CDR2 SVGAGI, per germline. CDR3 length: 12 amino acids. The germline V and J ends were trimmed by 9 bases and 3 bases, with 10 bases remaining between them. CDR3 amino acids: CASKQETDTQYF. In DNA, the CDR3 is TGTGCCAGTAAACAAGAGACAGATACGCAGTATTTT.

The chain uses TRBV13 and TRBJ2-7; 7 bases line up with TRBD1. Germline V gives CDR1 PRHDT, CDR2 FYEKMQ (reference sequence). The CDR3 extends over 15 amino acids. The V gene end was trimmed by 0 bases and the J gene end by 6 bases; junction bases not matched to a gene: 8. For the CDR3, the DNA is TGTGCCAGCAGCTTAGGCCTGACAGGGAAACGCGAGCAGTACTTC. It is translated as CASSLGLTGKREQYF.

The chain joins TRBV5-5 to TRBJ2-1; D is undetermined. The germline V gene has CDR1 SGHKS and CDR2 YYEKEE (reference sequence). Trimming took 4 bases from V and 4 from J, leaving 12 bases between them. This CDR3 has 14 amino acids. Here the CDR3 reads CASSPPEGYNEQFF. CDR3 nucleotide sequence: TGTGCCAGCAGCCCGCCTGAAGGATACAATGAGCAGTTCTTC.

The chain's CDR3 is CASSSTVGQETQYF. The CDR3 nucleotides read TGTGCCAGCTCTTCGACGGTGGGGCAAGAGACCCAGTACTTC. The rearrangement uses TRBV18 and TRBJ2-5, with no clear D. Germline CDR1 is KGHSH and CDR2 is LQKENI. Trimming stripped 6 bases from V and 2 bases from J, with 13 bases between. The CDR3 spans 14 residues.

V is TRBV4-1 and J is TRBJ1-6; 10 nucleotides align to TRBD1. Germline loops: CDR1 MGHRA, CDR2 YSYEKL. With 4 bases clipped from V and 6 bases from J, the junction kept 0 bases outside the gene matches. This CDR3 is built from 14 residues. CDR3 protein: CASSRDRGNSPLHF. CDR3 DNA: TGCGCCAGCAGCCGGGACAGGGGTAATTCACCCCTCCACTTT.

This chain connects TRBV7-2 to TRBJ1-1; D remains ambiguous. Germline V lookup: CDR1 SGHTA, CDR2 FQGNSA. The CDR3 is 12 residues long. V gave up 1 base and J gave up 10 bases, with 10 bases separating them. The CDR3 loop reads CASSLGVAGAFF. As DNA, the CDR3 is TGTGCCAGCAGCTTAGGAGTGGCAGGAGCTTTCTTT.

V usage is TRBV18 and J usage is TRBJ2-7; 10 bases map to TRBD1. With V trimmed by 2 bases and J by 3 bases, 4 bases remained unmatched. Germline V gives CDR1 KGHSH, CDR2 LQKENI. The CDR3 runs 15 residues. The CDR3 spells CASSPSGTGDYEQYF. CDR3 coding DNA: TGTGCCAGCTCACCATCCGGGACAGGGGACTACGAGCAGTACTTC.

V is TRBV5-1 and J is TRBJ2-1; D unresolved. Per germline, CDR1 SGHRS and CDR2 YFSETQ. Trimming stripped 5 bases from V and 2 bases from J, with 11 bases between. This CDR3 has 14 residues. CDR3 region: CASSSVRAYNEQFF. The CDR3 DNA sequence: TGCGCCAGCAGTTCCGTCAGAGCCTACAATGAGCAGTTCTTC.

This chain uses TRBV4-1 with TRBJ1-6; the D is unclear. This CDR3 spans 15 amino acids. Germline V gene data show CDR1 as MGHRA and CDR2 as YSYEKL. The germline V and J ends were trimmed by 3 bases and 10 bases, with 16 bases remaining between them. CDR3 sequence: CASSHLGGDGSPLHF. The DNA for the CDR3 is TGCGCCAGCAGCCACCTAGGCGGCGACGGGTCACCCCTCCACTTT.